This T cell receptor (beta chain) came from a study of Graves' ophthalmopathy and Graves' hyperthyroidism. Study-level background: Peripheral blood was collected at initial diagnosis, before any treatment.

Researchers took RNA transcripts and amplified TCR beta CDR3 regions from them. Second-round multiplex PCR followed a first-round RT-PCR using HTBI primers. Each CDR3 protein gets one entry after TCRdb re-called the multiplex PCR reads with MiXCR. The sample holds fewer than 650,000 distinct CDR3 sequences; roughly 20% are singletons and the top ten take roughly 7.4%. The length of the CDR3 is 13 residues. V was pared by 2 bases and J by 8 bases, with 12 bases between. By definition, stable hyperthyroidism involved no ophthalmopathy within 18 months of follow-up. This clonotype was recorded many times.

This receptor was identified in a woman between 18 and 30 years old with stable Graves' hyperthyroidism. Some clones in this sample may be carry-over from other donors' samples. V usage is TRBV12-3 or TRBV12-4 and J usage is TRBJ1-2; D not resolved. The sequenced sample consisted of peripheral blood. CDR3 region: CASSLWGMGGYTF. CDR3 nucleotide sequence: TGTGCCAGCAGTTTATGGGGTATGGGCGGCTACACCTTC.